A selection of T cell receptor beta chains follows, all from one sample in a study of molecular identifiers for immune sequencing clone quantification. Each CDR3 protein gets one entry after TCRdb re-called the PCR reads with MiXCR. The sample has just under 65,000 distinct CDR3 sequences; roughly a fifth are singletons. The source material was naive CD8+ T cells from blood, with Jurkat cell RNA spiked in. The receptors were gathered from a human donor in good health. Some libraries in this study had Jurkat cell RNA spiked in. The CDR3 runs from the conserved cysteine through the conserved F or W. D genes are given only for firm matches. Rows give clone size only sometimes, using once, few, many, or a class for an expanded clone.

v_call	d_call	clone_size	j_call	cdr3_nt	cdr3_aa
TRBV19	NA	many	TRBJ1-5	TGTGCCAGTAGGTCGACCAGGACGAATCAGCCCCAGCATTTT	CASRSTRTNQPQHF
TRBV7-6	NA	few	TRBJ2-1	TGTGCCAGCAGCTTCGGTATTAATGAGCAGTTCTTC	CASSFGINEQFF
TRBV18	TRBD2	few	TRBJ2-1	TGTGCCAGCTCACCAGTGGGACTAGCGGGAGTCTACAATGAGCAGTTCTTC	CASSPVGLAGVYNEQFF
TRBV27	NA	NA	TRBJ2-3	TGTGCCAGCAGTTTATGGGGCACCAAGGATACGCAGTGTTTT	CASSLWGTKDTQCF
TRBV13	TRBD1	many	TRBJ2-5	TGTGCCAGCAGCCTTGGACAGGGAGGCCAAGAGACCCAGTACTTC	CASSLGQGGQETQYF
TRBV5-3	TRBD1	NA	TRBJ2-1	TGTGCCAGCAGCTCCGGGACAGGGCGTAGGAATGAGCAGTTCTTC	CASSSGTGRRNEQFF
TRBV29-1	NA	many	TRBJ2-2	TGCAGCGTTGTTTCGAAAGCCGGGGAGCTGTTTTTT	CSVVSKAGELFF
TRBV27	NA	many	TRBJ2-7	TGTGCCAGCAGATTCACATCGTGGGATGGCACCTACGAGCAGTACTTC	CASRFTSWDGTYEQYF
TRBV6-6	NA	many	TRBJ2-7	TGTGCCAGCAGTTACCCCGACGACAGTTCCTACGAGCAGTACTTC	CASSYPDDSSYEQYF
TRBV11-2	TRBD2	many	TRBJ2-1	TGTGCCAGCAGCTTCGCCATAGCGGGAGGAGTTAGGAATGAGCAGTTCTTC	CASSFAIAGGVRNEQFF
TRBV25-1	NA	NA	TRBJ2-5	TGTGCCAGCAGTGAATTCGCAGGGTACGGGGAGACCCAGTACTTC	CASSEFAGYGETQYF
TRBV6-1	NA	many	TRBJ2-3	TGTGCCAGCAGTGAAGCTTTCAGGGCAGATACGCAGTATTTT	CASSEAFRADTQYF
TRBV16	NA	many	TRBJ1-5	TGTGCCACCAATCGAGGGGTACGTCAGCCCCAGCATTTT	CATNRGVRQPQHF
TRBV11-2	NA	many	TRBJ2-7	TGTGCCAGCACCGGAGGGGCCCATTCCAGATACGAGCAGTACTTC	CASTGGAHSRYEQYF
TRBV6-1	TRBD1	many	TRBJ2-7	TGTGCCAGCACCCCAGGGACAGGGGGCTTCTACGAGCAGTACTTC	CASTPGTGGFYEQYF
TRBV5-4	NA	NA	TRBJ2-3	TGTGCCAGCAGACCCTTGGGGGATACGCAGTATTTT	CASRPLGDTQYF
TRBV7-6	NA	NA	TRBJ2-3	TGTGCCAGCAGCTCCTCGATGACAGTGGTCACAGATACGCAGTATTTT	CASSSSMTVVTDTQYF
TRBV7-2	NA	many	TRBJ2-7	TGTGCCAGCAGCTTAGGACGCCCAGCGGAGCTGCCCTACGAGCAGTACTTC	CASSLGRPAELPYEQYF
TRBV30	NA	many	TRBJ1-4	TGTGCCTGGGGGTACCGGGAAGATCTGTTTTTT	CAWGYREDLFF
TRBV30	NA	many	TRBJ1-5	TGTGCCTGGAGCCCGACGGTTTATAGCAATCAGCCCCAGCATTTT	CAWSPTVYSNQPQHF
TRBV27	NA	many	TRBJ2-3	TGTGCCAGCAGTTTATCCCGGACTCCTGAAGATACGCAGTATTTT	CASSLSRTPEDTQYF
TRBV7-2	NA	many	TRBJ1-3	TGTGCCAGCAGCTTAGCATCGGGCGCTGGAAACACCATATATTTT	CASSLASGAGNTIYF
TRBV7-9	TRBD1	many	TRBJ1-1	TGTGCCAGCAGCTTAGCGGAGGGGGCGTTCACTGAAGCTTTCTTT	CASSLAEGAFTEAFF
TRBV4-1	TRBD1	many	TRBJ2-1	TGCGCCAGCAGCCAAGATCTAATTAGGGACAGGGGGTTGCGGGAGCAGTTCTTC	CASSQDLIRDRGLREQFF
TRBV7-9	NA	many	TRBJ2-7	TGTGCCAGCAGCTTAGCGGGGCGCGGTGAGCAGTACTTC	CASSLAGRGEQYF
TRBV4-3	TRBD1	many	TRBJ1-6	TGCGCCAGCAGCCAAGGGACAGGGGCTAATTCACCCCTCCACTTT	CASSQGTGANSPLHF
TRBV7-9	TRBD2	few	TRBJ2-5	TGTGCCAGCAGCCCCCCGGCTAGCGGGAGTGAGACCCAGTACTTC	CASSPPASGSETQYF